The 30 T cell receptor beta chains reported below all come from one sample, sequenced in a study of T cell responses to AZD1222 COVID-19 vaccine. The assay was immunoSEQ multiplex PCR, and TCRdb's table has in-frame clones only and misses some. The table shows about 62,000 clones, with 76% occurring only once. The input for sequencing was peripheral blood, taken on day 0 of AZD1222 vaccination. The receptors were gathered from an adult in good health.

The chain recombines TRBV15 with TRBJ2-1, with a tentative D call TRBD2 (6 bases). Trimming cost V 5 bases and J 5 bases, with 16 bases left between them. The CDR3 is 15 amino acids. Germline CDR1 is LNHNV and CDR2 is YYDKDF (reference sequence). The CDR3 protein is CATSPLGLTNNEQFF. CDR3 DNA: TGTGCCACCAGCCCCCTGGGACTGACAAACAATGAGCAGTTCTTC.

The sample holds one count of this clone. J is TRBJ2-1 and V is TRBV19, with 11 bases matching TRBD2. The CDR3 sequence is 16 residues long. Unmatched junction bases numbered 11, after V lost 5 bases and J lost 8 bases. The germline V gene has CDR1 LNHDA and CDR2 SQIVND (reference sequence). The CDR3 sequence is CASSPRTSGLLDEQFF. In nucleotides, the CDR3 is TGTGCCAGTAGTCCCAGGACTAGCGGGCTTTTGGATGAGCAGTTCTTC.

The rearrangement joins TRBV7-8 to TRBJ1-1; D is unresolved. Germline loops: CDR1 SGHVS, CDR2 FQNEAQ. V lost 3 bases and J lost 0, with 11 bases in between. The CDR3 has 15 residues. As DNA, the CDR3 is TGTGCCAGCAGCTTGGCACAATCCATGAACACTGAAGCTTTCTTT. It yields the protein CASSLAQSMNTEAFF.

This clone was recorded a few times. The rearrangement links TRBV27 to TRBJ2-7; 12 bases agree with TRBD2. V was pared by 5 bases and J by 3 bases, with 11 bases of the junction left unmatched. The CDR3 runs 17 residues. Germline loops: CDR1 MNHEY, CDR2 SMNVEV (reference sequence). CDR3 sequence: CASSHDSGTSGRYEQYF. CDR3 nucleotides: TGTGCCAGCAGTCACGACTCCGGGACTAGCGGGCGCTACGAGCAGTACTTC.

This clone was seen a few times. This chain uses TRBV5-1 with TRBJ2-7; D perhaps matches TRBD2 (5 bases). CDR1 and CDR2 (germline): SGHRS, YFSETQ. V shed 0 bases and J shed 4 bases, with 8 bases lying between them. The length of the CDR3 is 13 residues. CDR3 residues: CASSLAAGYEQYF. CDR3 bases: TGCGCCAGCAGCTTGGCTGCGGGTTACGAGCAGTACTTC.

J is TRBJ2-7 and V is TRBV4-1; D unclear. Germline V gene sequence: CDR1 MGHRA, CDR2 YSYEKL. This CDR3 is built from 14 residues. V was cut by 0 bases and J by 8 bases, with 14 bases left in between. The CDR3 bases are TGCGCCAGCAGCCAAGAAGAACCACCTGTTCAGCAGTACTTC. Translating it yields CASSQEEPPVQQYF.

This clone came up once. V and J are TRBV9 and TRBJ2-5; D might be TRBD1 or TRBD2, each matching 5 bases. CDR1 SGDLS and CDR2 YYNGEE come from the germline V gene. CDR3 length: 14 amino acids. V was cut by 3 bases and J by 5 bases, with 14 bases left in between. This CDR3 is CASSASPAGETQYF. CDR3 bases: TGTGCCAGCAGCGCTAGCCCAGCAGGGGAGACCCAGTACTTC.

The rearrangement joins TRBV18 to TRBJ2-5; the D gene could be TRBD1 or TRBD2 (7 bases each). V lost 3 bases to trimming and J lost 5 bases, with 19 bases between them. This CDR3 has 16 residues. The germline V gene has CDR1 KGHSH and CDR2 LQKENI. The CDR3 DNA reads as TGTGCCAGCTCACCCCCCCAGGGAGGGGGCTTGGAGACCCAGTACTTC. It codes for CASSPPQGGGLETQYF.

The V and J genes are TRBV24-1 and TRBJ2-2, with 9 bases lining up with TRBD1. The CDR3 contains 17 residues. The germline V gene encodes CDR1 KGHDR and CDR2 SFDVKD. V was pared by 4 bases and J by 1 base, with 6 bases of the junction left unmatched. This CDR3 reads CATSDRDRVENTGELFF. CDR3 bases: TGTGCCACCAGTGACCGGGACAGGGTAGAGAACACCGGGGAGCTGTTTTTT.

The chain joins TRBV12-3 or TRBV12-4 to TRBJ1-1; D might be TRBD1 (6 bases). The V and J ends lost 3 bases and 8 bases respectively, with 10 bases between them. CDR3 length: 12 amino acids. CDR3 in DNA: TGTGCCAGCAGTTTGGCAGGGGTAGAAGCTTTCTTT. It is translated as CASSLAGVEAFF.

The rearrangement links TRBV20-1 to TRBJ2-7; tentative D call: TRBD2 (5 bases). V was clipped by 3 bases and J by 5 bases, with 11 bases between them. CDR3 length: 12 amino acids. CDR1 and CDR2 (germline): DFQATT, SNEGSKA (reference sequence). The CDR3 region has the DNA TGCAGTGCTAGTGATCGGGGTCACGAGCAGTACTTC. This gives the protein CSASDRGHEQYF.

This clone was seen more than once but under ten times. V is TRBV6-2 or TRBV6-3 and J is TRBJ1-1; D perhaps matches TRBD1 (5 bases). The germline CDR1 and CDR2 sequences are MNHEY and SVGEGT. V lost 0 bases and J lost 4, with 12 bases in between. This CDR3 is 15 amino acids long. CDR3 DNA: TGTGCCAGCAGTTACTCGCCGGGGGTGGGCACTGAAGCTTTCTTT. Translated: CASSYSPGVGTEAFF.

This clone was counted only a few times. The chain links TRBV6-5 to TRBJ1-2, with D hard to call. Germline V gene lookup returns CDR1 MNHEY and CDR2 SVGAGI. The ends were cut back, 6 bases at V and 0 bases at J, with 14 bases in the middle. This CDR3 region has 15 residues. The CDR3 nucleotides are TGTGCCAGCAGGAAATTGACGGTCGCTAACTATGGCTACACCTTC. It encodes CASRKLTVANYGYTF.

The CDR3 nucleotides read TGTGCCAGCAGCCCCCAGTCACAGGAACGGAGCGAGCAGTACTTC. Encoded protein: CASSPQSQERSEQYF. The V call is TRBV13, the J call TRBJ2-7; possibly TRBD1 for D (5 bases). V was trimmed by 5 bases and J by 6 bases, leaving 20 bases between them. Germline values: CDR1 PRHDT, CDR2 FYEKMQ (reference sequence). CDR3 length equals 15 residues.

The chain has TRBV5-8 and TRBJ1-3; D ambiguous. The V end lost 4 bases, the J end lost 0 bases, and 11 bases lay between the germline ends. Germline V lookup: CDR1 SGHTS, CDR2 YDEGEE. This CDR3 contains 15 residues. Here the CDR3 DNA reads TGTGCCAGCAGCCCGGACGGGAGCTCTGGAAACACCATATATTTT. It yields the protein CASSPDGSSGNTIYF.

The rearrangement joins TRBV27 to TRBJ2-7; 7 nucleotides match TRBD1. The CDR3 contains 15 residues. The junction had 5 bases not matched to a gene; V was cut back by 1 base and J by 2 bases. Germline V gives CDR1 MNHEY, CDR2 SMNVEV (reference sequence). CDR3 in amino acids: CASSLFMDRTYEQYF. As DNA, the CDR3 is TGTGCCAGCAGTTTATTCATGGACAGGACCTACGAGCAGTACTTC.

V is TRBV6-5 and J is TRBJ1-1; D perhaps matches TRBD1 (6 bases). The CDR3 spans 15 residues. The V gene's germline CDR1 is MNHEY and CDR2 SVGAGI. Trimming took 4 bases from V and 7 from J, leaving 19 bases between them. The CDR3 bases are TGTGCCAGCAGTTTCCCCGGGGGCCAGGGAGGTGAAGCTTTCTTT. Amino acid sequence: CASSFPGGQGGEAFF.

The V and J genes are TRBV30 and TRBJ1-4; no reliable D call. Germline V gene data show CDR1 as GTSNPN and CDR2 as SVGIG (reference sequence). Between the trimmed V and J ends, which lost 4 bases and 0 bases, there was a span of 12 bases. The CDR3 covers 15 residues. The CDR3 nucleotides are TGTGCCTGGACCCCGGGCCCGGCAACTAATGAAAAACTGTTTTTT. Its protein is CAWTPGPATNEKLFF.

The chain recombines TRBV10-2 with TRBJ1-5; D not resolved. The germline V and J ends were trimmed by 3 bases and 4 bases, with 7 bases remaining between them. The length of the CDR3 is 13 residues. The germline V gene has CDR1 WSHSY and CDR2 SAAADI. The CDR3 loop is CASSDGRNQPQHF. Written as DNA, the CDR3 is TGCGCCAGCAGTGACGGCCGTAATCAGCCCCAGCATTTT.

The J gene is TRBJ1-6, the V gene TRBV28; 7 positions agree with TRBD1. This CDR3 region has 18 residues. The V gene end was trimmed by 5 bases and the J gene end by 0 bases; junction bases not matched to a gene: 10. Germline V gene sequence: CDR1 MDHEN, CDR2 SYDVKM. CDR3 bases: TGTGCCAGCAGTGCACCGGGACAGCTAAGCTCCTATAATTCACCCCTCCACTTT. Translation: CASSAPGQLSSYNSPLHF. Complete variable domain (other parts from reference TRBV28 and TRBJ1-6): DVKVTQSSRYLVKRTGEKVFLECVQDMDHENMFWYRQDPGLGLRLIYFSYDVKMKEKGDIPEGYSVSREKKERFSLILESASTNQTSMYLCASSAPGQLSSYNSPLHFGNGTRLTVT.

The chain carries TRBV19 and TRBJ2-2; TRBD1 aligns across 9 bases. Germline assignment: CDR1 LNHDA and CDR2 SQIVND (reference sequence). With 4 bases clipped from V and 3 bases from J, the junction kept 9 bases outside the gene matches. This CDR3 is 17 amino acids long. The CDR3 coding sequence is TGTGCCAGTAGTACCACTCCGGGACAGGGTTACACCGGGGAGCTGTTTTTT. It yields the protein CASSTTPGQGYTGELFF. Full variable domain (remainder filled in from reference TRBV19 and TRBJ2-2): DGGITQSPKYLFRKEGQNVTLSCEQNLNHDAMYWYRQDPGQGLRLIYYSQIVNDFQKGDIAEGYSVSREKKESFPLTVTSAQKNPTAFYLCASSTTPGQGYTGELFFGEGSRLTVL.

V is TRBV9 and J is TRBJ2-2; 8 bases are shared with TRBD2. The V and J ends lost 4 bases and 6 bases, in that order; junction bases with no gene match: 2. The CDR3 covers 13 residues. CDR1 and CDR2 (germline): SGDLS, YYNGEE. DNA for the CDR3: TGTGCCAGCAGCCTCGGGGGGGCCGGGGAGCTGTTTTTT. Protein: CASSLGGAGELFF.

The chain links TRBV27 to TRBJ1-2; D perhaps matches TRBD1 (6 bases). Germline V gene lookup returns CDR1 MNHEY and CDR2 SMNVEV (reference sequence). The CDR3 is 15 residues long. With 7 bases removed from V and 2 bases from J, the gap between germline ends came to 17 bases. The CDR3 coding sequence is TGTGCCAGCAAAGTAAGCAGGGGCGCGAACTATGGCTACACCTTC. It specifies CASKVSRGANYGYTF.

The J gene is TRBJ1-1, the V gene TRBV6-2 or TRBV6-3; D gene ambiguous. The length of the CDR3 is 18 residues. CDR1 is MNHEY and CDR2 is SVGEGT in the germline V gene. Trimming stripped 7 bases from V and 1 base from J, with 25 bases between. This CDR3 is CASNPLLIREIANTEAFF. In DNA form, the CDR3 reads TGTGCCAGCAACCCCCTCCTGATACGGGAGATTGCGAACACTGAAGCTTTCTTT.

The genes are TRBV7-6 and TRBJ1-1, with TRBD1 identical over 9 bases. Germline loops: CDR1 SGHVS, CDR2 FNYEAQ. Trimming removed 0 bases from V and 8 bases from J; junction bases left unmatched: 4. The CDR3 runs to 14 residues. CDR3 residues: CASSLAGTGMEAFF. The CDR3, as DNA: TGTGCCAGCAGCTTAGCTGGGACAGGGATGGAAGCTTTCTTT. The full variable domain, with the rest looked up from reference TRBV7-6 and TRBJ1-1, is GAGVSQSPRYKVTKRGQDVALRCDPISGHVSLYWYRQALGQGPEFLTYFNYEAQQDKSGLPNDRFSAERPEGSISTLTIQRTEQRDSAMYRCASSLAGTGMEAFFGQGTRLTVV.

DNA for the CDR3: TGTGCCAGCAGCGTAGGACAAGAGACCCAGTACTTC. Protein: CASSVGQETQYF. J is TRBJ2-5 and V is TRBV9; D not certain. Per germline, CDR1 SGDLS and CDR2 YYNGEE. The ends were cut back, 0 bases at V and 2 bases at J, with 2 bases in the middle. The CDR3 contains 12 residues. The variable domain in full, completed from reference TRBV9 and TRBJ2-5, reads DSGVTQTPKHLITATGQRVTLRCSPRSGDLSVYWYQQSLDQGLQFLIQYYNGEERAKGNILERFSAQQFPDLHSELNLSSLELGDSALYFCASSVGQETQYFGPGTRLLVL.

This sequence joins TRBV18 and TRBJ2-1, with 7 positions matching TRBD1. CDR3 length: 12 amino acids. The V gene's germline CDR1 is KGHSH and CDR2 LQKENI. V gave up 0 bases and J gave up 16 bases; unmatched junction bases: 6. The CDR3 DNA reads as TGTGCCAGCTCACCACCGACAGGGACGTACTTCTTC. This translates into CASSPPTGTYFF. Together with reference TRBV18 and TRBJ2-1, the CDR3 gives the full variable domain: NAGVMQNPRHLVRRRGQEARLRCSPMKGHSHVYWYRQLPEEGLKFMVYLQKENIIDESGMPKERFSAEFPKEGPSILRIQQVVRGDSAAYFCASSPPTGTYFFGPGTRLTVL.

The chain has TRBV7-8 and TRBJ1-4, with a tentative D call TRBD1 (6 bases). Germline V gives CDR1 SGHVS, CDR2 FQNEAQ. The CDR3 runs 18 residues. V lost 5 bases and J 7 bases, leaving 26 bases between the germline ends. The CDR3 DNA follows: TGTGCCAGCAGCCGAGGGGGGGGCGCGAGGCAGGGTGTTGAAAAACTGTTTTTT. This gives the protein CASSRGGGARQGVEKLFF.

This chain connects TRBV11-2 to TRBJ1-1; weak D call: TRBD1 (6 bases). With 5 bases removed from V and 4 bases from J, the gap between germline ends came to 23 bases. The CDR3 contains 17 residues. From germline, CDR1 is SGHAT and CDR2 FQNNGV. The DNA for the CDR3 is TGTGCCAGCAGCCCCGGGTCATGGGGGGCGCGGGTCACTGAAGCTTTCTTT. Residues: CASSPGSWGARVTEAFF.

This clone came up once. The V and J genes are TRBV6-2 or TRBV6-3 and TRBJ1-2; D gene ambiguous. The V and J ends lost 6 bases and 8 bases respectively, with 13 bases between them. The CDR3 has 12 amino acids. Germline lookup yields CDR1 MNHEY and CDR2 SVGEGT. CDR3 DNA: TGTGCCAGCAGCGCGTTTGGTCGAGGCTACACCTTC. Its protein is CASSAFGRGYTF.